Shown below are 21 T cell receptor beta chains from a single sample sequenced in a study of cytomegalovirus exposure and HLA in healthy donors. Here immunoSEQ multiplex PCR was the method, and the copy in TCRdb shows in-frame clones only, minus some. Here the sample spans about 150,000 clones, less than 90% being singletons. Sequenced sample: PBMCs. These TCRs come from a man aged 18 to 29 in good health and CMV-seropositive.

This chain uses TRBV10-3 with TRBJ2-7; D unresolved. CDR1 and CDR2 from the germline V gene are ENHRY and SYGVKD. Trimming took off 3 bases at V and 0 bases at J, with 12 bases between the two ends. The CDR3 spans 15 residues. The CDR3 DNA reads TGTGCCATCAGTGATAGGCAGGATACCTCCTACGAGCAGTACTTC. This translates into CAISDRQDTSYEQYF.

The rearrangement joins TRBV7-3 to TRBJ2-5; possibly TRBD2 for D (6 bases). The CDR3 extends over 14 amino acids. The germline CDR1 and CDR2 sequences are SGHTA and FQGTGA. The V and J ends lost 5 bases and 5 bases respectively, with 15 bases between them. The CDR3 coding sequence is TGTGCCAGCAGCCTCCGGGGTCGGGGGGAGACCCAGTACTTC. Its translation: CASSLRGRGETQYF.

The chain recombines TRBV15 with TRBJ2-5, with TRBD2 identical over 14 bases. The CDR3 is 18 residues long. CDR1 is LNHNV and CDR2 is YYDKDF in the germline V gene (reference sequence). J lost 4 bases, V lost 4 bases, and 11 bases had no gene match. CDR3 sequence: CATSKGRGLAGEGETQYF. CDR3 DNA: TGTGCCACCAGCAAAGGACGGGGACTAGCGGGAGAGGGAGAGACCCAGTACTTC. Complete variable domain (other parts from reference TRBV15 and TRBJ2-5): DAMVIQNPRYQVTQFGKPVTLSCSQTLNHNVMYWYQQKSSQAPKLLFHYYDKDFNNEADTPDNFQSRRPNTSFCFLDIRSPGLGDTAMYLCATSKGRGLAGEGETQYFGPGTRLLVL.

CDR3 protein: CASSSLAISYNEQFF. CDR3 in DNA: TGTGCCAGCAGTTCGCTAGCGATCTCCTACAATGAGCAGTTCTTC. The V and J genes are TRBV4-2 and TRBJ2-1; D may be TRBD2 (6 bases). In germline, CDR1 is LGHNA, CDR2 YNFKEQ. Trimming removed 6 bases from V and 0 bases from J, with 12 bases in between. This CDR3 is 15 amino acids long.

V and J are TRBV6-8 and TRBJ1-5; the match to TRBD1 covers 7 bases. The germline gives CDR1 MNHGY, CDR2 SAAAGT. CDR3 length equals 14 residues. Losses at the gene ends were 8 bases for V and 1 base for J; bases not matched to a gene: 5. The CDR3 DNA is TGTGCCAGCCTAGGGGGACAGAGCAATCAGCCCCAGCATTTT. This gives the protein CASLGGQSNQPQHF.

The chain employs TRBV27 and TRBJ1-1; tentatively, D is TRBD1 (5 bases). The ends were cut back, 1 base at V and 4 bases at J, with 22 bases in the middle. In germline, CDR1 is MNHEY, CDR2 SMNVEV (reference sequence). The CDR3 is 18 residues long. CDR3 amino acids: CASSLWAGIGVWGTEAFF. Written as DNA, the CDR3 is TGTGCCAGCAGTTTATGGGCAGGGATTGGAGTATGGGGCACTGAAGCTTTCTTT.

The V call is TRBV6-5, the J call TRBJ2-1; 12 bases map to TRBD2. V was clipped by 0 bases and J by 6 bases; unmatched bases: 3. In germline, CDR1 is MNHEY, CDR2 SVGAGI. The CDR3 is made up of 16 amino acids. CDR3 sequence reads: CASSYSLAGGGNEQFF. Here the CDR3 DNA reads TGTGCCAGCAGTTACTCACTAGCGGGAGGAGGCAATGAGCAGTTCTTC.

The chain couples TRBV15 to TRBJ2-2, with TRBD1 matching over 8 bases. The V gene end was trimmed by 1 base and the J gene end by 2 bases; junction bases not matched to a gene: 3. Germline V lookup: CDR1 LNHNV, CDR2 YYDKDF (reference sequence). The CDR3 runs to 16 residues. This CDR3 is CATSRGTGPNTGELFF. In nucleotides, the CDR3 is TGTGCCACCAGCAGAGGGACAGGGCCTAACACCGGGGAGCTGTTTTTT.

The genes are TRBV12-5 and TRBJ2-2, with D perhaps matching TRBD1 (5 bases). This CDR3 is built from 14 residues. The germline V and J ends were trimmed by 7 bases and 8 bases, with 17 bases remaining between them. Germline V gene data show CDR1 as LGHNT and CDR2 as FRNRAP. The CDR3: CASDLKGRGGELFF. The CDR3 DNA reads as TGTGCTAGTGACCTAAAGGGTAGGGGAGGGGAGCTGTTTTTT. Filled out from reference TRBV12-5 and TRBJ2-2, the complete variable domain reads DARVTQTPRHKVTEMGQEVTMRCQPILGHNTVFWYRQTMMQGLELLAYFRNRAPLDDSGMPKDRFSAEMPDATLATLKIQPSEPRDSAVYFCASDLKGRGGELFFGEGSRLTVL.

The CDR3 spells CASSLRFGTDSNEQYF. The CDR3 DNA is TGTGCCAGCAGTTTAAGGTTCGGAACGGACAGCAACGAGCAGTACTTC. V usage is TRBV27 and J usage is TRBJ2-7; D is perhaps TRBD1 (6 bases). V was clipped by 2 bases and J by 5 bases, with 19 bases between them. The CDR3 has 16 amino acids. Germline CDR1 MNHEY, CDR2 SMNVEV (reference sequence).

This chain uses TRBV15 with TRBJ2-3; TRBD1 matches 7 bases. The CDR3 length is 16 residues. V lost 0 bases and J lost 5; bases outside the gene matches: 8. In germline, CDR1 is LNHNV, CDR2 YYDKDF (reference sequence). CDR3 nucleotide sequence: TGTGCCACCAGCAGAGAAGGGGGCGCCCGAAGAGATACGCAGTATTTT. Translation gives CATSREGGARRDTQYF.

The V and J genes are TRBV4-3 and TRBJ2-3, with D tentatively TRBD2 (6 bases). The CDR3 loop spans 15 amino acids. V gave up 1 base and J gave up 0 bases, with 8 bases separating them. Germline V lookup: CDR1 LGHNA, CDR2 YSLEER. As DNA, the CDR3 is TGCGCCAGCAGCCAAGGGAGGGGAAGCACAGATACGCAGTATTTT. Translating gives CASSQGRGSTDTQYF.

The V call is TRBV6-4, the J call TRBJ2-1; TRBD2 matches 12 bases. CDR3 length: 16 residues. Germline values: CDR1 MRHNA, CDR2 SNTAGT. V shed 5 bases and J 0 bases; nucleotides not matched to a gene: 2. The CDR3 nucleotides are TGTGCCAGCAGTCGACTAGCGGGGGTCTCCTACAATGAGCAGTTCTTC. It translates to CASSRLAGVSYNEQFF.

CDR3 DNA: TGTGCCTGGAGCCGGACAGCCCGTGGCTACACCTTC. Translation gives CAWSRTARGYTF. The genes are TRBV30 and TRBJ1-2; maybe TRBD1 (6 bases). Germline-derived CDR1 and CDR2 are GTSNPN and SVGIG (reference sequence). V lost 3 bases and J lost 7, with 12 bases in between. This CDR3 contains 12 residues. Looking up the rest from reference TRBV30 and TRBJ1-2 gives the full variable domain: SQTIHQWPATLVQPVGSPLSLECTVEGTSNPNLYWYRQAAGRGLQLLFYSVGIGQISSEVPQNLSASRPQDRQFILSSKKLLLSDSGFYLCAWSRTARGYTFGSGTRLTVV.

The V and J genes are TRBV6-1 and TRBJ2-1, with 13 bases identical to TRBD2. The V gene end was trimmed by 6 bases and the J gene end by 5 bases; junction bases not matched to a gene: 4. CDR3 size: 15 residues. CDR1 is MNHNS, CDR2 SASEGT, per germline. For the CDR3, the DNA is TGTGCCAGCAGAGCGGGACTAGCGGGAAACAATGAGCAGTTCTTC. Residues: CASRAGLAGNNEQFF.

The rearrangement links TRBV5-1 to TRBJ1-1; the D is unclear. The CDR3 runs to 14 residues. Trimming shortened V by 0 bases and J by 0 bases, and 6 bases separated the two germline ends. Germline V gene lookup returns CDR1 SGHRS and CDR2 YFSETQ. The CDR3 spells CASSLGHMNTEAFF. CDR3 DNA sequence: TGCGCCAGCAGCTTGGGACACATGAACACTGAAGCTTTCTTT.

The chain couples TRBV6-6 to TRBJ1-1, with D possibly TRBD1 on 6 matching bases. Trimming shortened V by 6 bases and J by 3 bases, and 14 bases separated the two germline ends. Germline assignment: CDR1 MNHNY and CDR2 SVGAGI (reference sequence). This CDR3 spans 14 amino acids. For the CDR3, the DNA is TGTGCCAGCAGCTATCTACAGGGTGACACTGAAGCTTTCTTT. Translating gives CASSYLQGDTEAFF.

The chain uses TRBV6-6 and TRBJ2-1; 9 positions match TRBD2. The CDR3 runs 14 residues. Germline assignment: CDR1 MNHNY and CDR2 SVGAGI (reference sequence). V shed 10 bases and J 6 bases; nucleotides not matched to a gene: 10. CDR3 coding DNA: TGTGCCACCCTACCGGGACTAGCTTCCAATGAGCAGTTCTTC. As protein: CATLPGLASNEQFF.

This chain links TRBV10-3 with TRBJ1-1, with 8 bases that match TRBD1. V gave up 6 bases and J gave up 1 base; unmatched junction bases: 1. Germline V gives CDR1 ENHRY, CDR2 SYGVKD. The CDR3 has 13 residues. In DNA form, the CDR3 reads TGTGCCATCAGAGGACAGGGGAACACTGAAGCTTTCTTT. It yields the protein CAIRGQGNTEAFF.

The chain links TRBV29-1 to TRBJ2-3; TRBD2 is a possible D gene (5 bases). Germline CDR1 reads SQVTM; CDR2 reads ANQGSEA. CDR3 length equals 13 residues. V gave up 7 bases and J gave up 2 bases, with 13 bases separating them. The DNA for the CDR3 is TGCAGCGGGAGGCAAGTGGACACAGATACGCAGTATTTT. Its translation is CSGRQVDTDTQYF.

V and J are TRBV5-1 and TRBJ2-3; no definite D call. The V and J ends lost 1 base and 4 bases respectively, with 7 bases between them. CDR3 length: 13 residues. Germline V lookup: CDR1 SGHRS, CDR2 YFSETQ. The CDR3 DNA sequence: TGCGCCAGCAGCTTGACGGTCCCAGATACGCAGTATTTT. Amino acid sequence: CASSLTVPDTQYF. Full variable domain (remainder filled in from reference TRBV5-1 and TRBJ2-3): KAGVTQTPRYLIKTRGQQVTLSCSPISGHRSVSWYQQTPGQGLQFLFEYFSETQRNKGNFPGRFSGRQFSNSRSEMNVSTLELGDSALYLCASSLTVPDTQYFGPGTRLTVL.